The clone carrying this T cell receptor beta chain has a count of ten or more. Its target is unknown. A single record per CDR3 protein comes from TCRdb applying MiXCR to the multiplex PCR reads. The sample includes more than 250,000 distinct CDR3 sequences, roughly 30% seen only once; the top ten take around 1%. This sample was taken from a study of breast tumors, draining lymph nodes, adjacent tissues. Breast cancer patients provided tissue from their axillary draining lymph nodes. Regarding the study as a whole: Luminal-like breast cancer showed significantly higher tumor–nontumor repertoire similarity than basal-like. The lymph node origin of tumor T cells was framed as consistent with a hypothesis, not demonstrated. Most tumor T cells seemingly derive from lymph node, then expand in tumor.

The TCR was taken from a female donor with breast cancer. Some clones in this sample may be carry-over from other donors' samples. Material for sequencing was axillary lymph node tissue.

CDR3 nucleotide sequence: TGCAGTGCTGGCCCAGGGGTCGATTTAGCCCCCTACAATGAGCAGTTCTTC. Translated: CSAGPGVDLAPYNEQFF. The rearrangement links TRBV20-1 to TRBJ2-1, with TRBD1 as a possible D gene (6 bases). Deletions cut 5 bases from V and 2 bases from J, with 22 bases between. There are 17 residues in the CDR3. Germline V gene data show CDR1 as DFQATT and CDR2 as SNEGSKA (reference sequence).